This TCR beta chain appears in the sequencing data of a study of Graves' ophthalmopathy and Graves' hyperthyroidism. Study-wide results and limits: Its predictions of ophthalmopathy progression gave the model 65% to 71% sensitivity and roughly 72% specificity. A classifier, a 13-signature model, separated ophthalmopathy from stable hyperthyroidism with 87.88% sensitivity and approximately 80% specificity.

Concerning this clonotype: Its antigen is as yet unknown.

The authors amplified TCR beta CDR3 regions, and they did so from RNA transcripts for repertoire sequencing. RT-PCR in the first round used HTBI primers; a second-round multiplex PCR followed. TCRdb independently ran MiXCR on the multiplex PCR reads; one entry per CDR3 protein. The sample contains under 200,000 distinct CDR3 sequences, roughly two fifths of which appear only once. Trimming left V 1 base short and J 4 bases short, with 11 bases between. Germline CDR1 reads MGHRA; CDR2 reads YSYEKL. This CDR3 is built from 14 residues. Thyroid ultrasound, orbital computed tomography, TRAb, serum thyroxine and clinical symptoms formed the basis of diagnosis.

The genes are TRBV4-1 and TRBJ2-7; perhaps TRBD2 as D (5 bases). Sequenced: peripheral blood. The TCR sequence derives from a woman in her thirties or forties with Graves' ophthalmopathy. The CDR3 sequence: CASSQGERDYEQYF. Written as DNA, the CDR3 is TGCGCCAGCAGCCAAGGTGAGAGGGATTACGAGCAGTACTTC.